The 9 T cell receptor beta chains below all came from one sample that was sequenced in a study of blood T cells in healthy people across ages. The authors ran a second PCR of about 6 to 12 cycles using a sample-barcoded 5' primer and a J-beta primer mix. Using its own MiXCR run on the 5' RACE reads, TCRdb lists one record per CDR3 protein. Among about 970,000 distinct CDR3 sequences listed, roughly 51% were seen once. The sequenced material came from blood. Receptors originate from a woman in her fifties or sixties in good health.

CDR3 coding DNA: TGTGCCAGCAGCACCGTCGGACAGTCCGACTCCTACGAGCAGTACTTC. This sequence encodes CASSTVGQSDSYEQYF. This chain uses TRBV7-9 with TRBJ2-7, with a weak D call TRBD1 (6 bases). Germline values: CDR1 SEHNR, CDR2 FQNEAQ (reference sequence). Trimming stripped 5 bases from V and 0 bases from J, with 17 bases between. The CDR3 is 16 amino acids.

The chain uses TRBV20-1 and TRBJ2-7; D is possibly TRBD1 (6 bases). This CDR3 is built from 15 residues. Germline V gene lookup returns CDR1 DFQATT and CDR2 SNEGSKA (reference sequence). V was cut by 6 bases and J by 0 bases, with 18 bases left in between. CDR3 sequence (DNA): TGCAGTGCCCTCGCTCGAAGGGGGAGCTCCTACGAGCAGTACTTC. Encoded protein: CSALARRGSSYEQYF.

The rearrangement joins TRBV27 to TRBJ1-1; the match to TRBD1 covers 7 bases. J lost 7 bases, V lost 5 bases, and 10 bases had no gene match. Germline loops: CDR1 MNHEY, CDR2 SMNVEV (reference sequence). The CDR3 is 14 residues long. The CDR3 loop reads CASSNRDRDFEAFF. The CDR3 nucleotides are TGTGCCAGCAGTAACCGGGACAGAGACTTTGAAGCTTTCTTT.

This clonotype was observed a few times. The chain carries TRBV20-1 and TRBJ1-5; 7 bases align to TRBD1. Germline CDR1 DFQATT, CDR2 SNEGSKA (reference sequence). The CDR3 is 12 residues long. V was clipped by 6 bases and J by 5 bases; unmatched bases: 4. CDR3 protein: CSASTGDQPQHF. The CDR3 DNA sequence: TGCAGTGCAAGTACAGGGGATCAGCCCCAGCATTTT.

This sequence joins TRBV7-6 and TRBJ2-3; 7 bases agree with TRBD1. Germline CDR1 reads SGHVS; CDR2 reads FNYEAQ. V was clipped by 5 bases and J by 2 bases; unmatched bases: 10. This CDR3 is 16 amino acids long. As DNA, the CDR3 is TGTGCCAGCAGCACCTTAGGGGACAGTGCCACAGATACGCAGTATTTT. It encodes CASSTLGDSATDTQYF.

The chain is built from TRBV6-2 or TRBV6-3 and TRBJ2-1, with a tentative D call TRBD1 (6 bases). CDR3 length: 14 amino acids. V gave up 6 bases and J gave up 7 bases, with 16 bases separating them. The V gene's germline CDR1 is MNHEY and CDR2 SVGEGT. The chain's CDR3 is CASSRRTVTNEQFF. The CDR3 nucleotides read TGTGCCAGCAGCCGGCGGACAGTAACTAATGAGCAGTTCTTC.

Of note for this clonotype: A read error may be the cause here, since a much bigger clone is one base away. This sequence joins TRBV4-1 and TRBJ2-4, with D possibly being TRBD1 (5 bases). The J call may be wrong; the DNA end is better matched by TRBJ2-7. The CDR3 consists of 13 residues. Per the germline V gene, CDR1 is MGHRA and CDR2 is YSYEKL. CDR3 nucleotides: TGCGCCAGCAGCCAAGAGTCAGGGTACGAGCAGTACTTC. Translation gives CASSQESGYEQYF.

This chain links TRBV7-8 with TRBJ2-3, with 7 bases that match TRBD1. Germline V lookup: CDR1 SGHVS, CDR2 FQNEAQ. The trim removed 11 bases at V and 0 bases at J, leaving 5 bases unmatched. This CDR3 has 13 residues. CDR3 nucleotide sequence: TGTGCCGAGGGGACAGCTAGCACAGATACGCAGTATTTT. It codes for CAEGTASTDTQYF.

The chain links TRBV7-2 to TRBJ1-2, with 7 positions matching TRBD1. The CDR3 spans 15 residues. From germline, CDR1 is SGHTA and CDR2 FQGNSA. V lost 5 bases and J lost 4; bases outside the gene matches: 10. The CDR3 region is CASSNPTTGAYGYTF. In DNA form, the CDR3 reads TGTGCCAGCAGCAACCCTACCACAGGGGCCTATGGCTACACCTTC.